A selection of T cell receptor beta chains follows, all from one sample in a study of OX40 agonist ivuxolimab in advanced cancers. The protocol was immunoSEQ multiplex PCR, while the TCRdb copy is restricted to in-frame clones and leaves out a portion. Of around 16,000 clones detected, roughly 71% appear once; the ten largest clones hold roughly 12%. The specimen was CD4+ or CD8+ T cells sorted from blood, collected in a trial of the OX40 agonist ivuxolimab. The receptors were gathered from an adult with an advanced solid tumor such as melanoma, head and neck, liver or kidney cancer. The CDR3 runs from the conserved cysteine through the conserved F or W. The D gene is left open where the match is weak. Clone size is shown for a subset of rows, as once, few, many or a class of expanded clone.

d_call	clone_size	v_call	j_call	cdr3_aa	cdr3_nt
TRBD1	-	TRBV5-8	TRBJ2-1	CASSPGTGGYNEQFF	TGTGCCAGCAGCCCGGGGACAGGGGGATACAATGAGCAGTTCTTC
-	-	TRBV7-9	TRBJ1-2	CASSLAQSYGYTF	TGTGCCAGCAGCTTAGCACAGAGCTATGGCTACACCTTC
-	-	TRBV11-2	TRBJ2-5	CASTIRGVEETQYF	TGTGCCAGCACCATTAGAGGGGTGGAAGAGACCCAGTACTTC
-	few	TRBV13	TRBJ2-7	CASSLRGDRSTYEQYF	TGTGCCAGCAGCTTAAGGGGGGACAGATCGACCTACGAGCAGTACTTC
-	once	TRBV27	TRBJ2-7	CASSTTAHEQYF	TGTGCCAGCAGCACTACGGCGCACGAGCAGTACTTC
-	once	TRBV2	TRBJ2-7	CASRGGPYEQYF	TGTGCCAGCAGGGGGGGCCCCTACGAGCAGTACTTC
-	once	TRBV4-3	TRBJ1-5	CASSQDLSNQPQHF	TGCGCCAGCAGCCAAGATCTCTCAAATCAGCCCCAGCATTTT
-	medium-sized	TRBV30	TRBJ1-5	CAWSVDSGHQPQHF	TGTGCCTGGAGTGTAGACTCCGGACATCAGCCCCAGCATTTT
-	-	TRBV19	TRBJ1-5	CASSLDPNSNQPQHF	TGTGCCAGTAGTCTGGACCCTAATAGCAATCAGCCCCAGCATTTT
TRBD1	few	TRBV7-9	TRBJ2-5	CASSRRQGQETQYF	TGTGCCAGCAGCCGACGACAGGGACAAGAGACCCAGTACTTC